This is a list of T cell receptor beta chains from one sample in a study of PD-1 blockade in classical Hodgkin lymphoma. Assay used: immunoSEQ multiplex PCR; TCRdb lists only in-frame clones, some missing. The data hold about 30,000 clones, with around 84% observed a single time. The specimen comprised CD4+ T cells from blood, sampled before the fourth cycle of nivolumab. The receptors originated from a human donor with classical Hodgkin lymphoma. The CDR3 runs from the conserved cysteine through the conserved F or W. The order of the fields is V gene, D gene, CDR3 length, J gene, clone size, CDR3 protein, CDR3 DNA. D genes are given only for firm matches. The size of a clone is reported for some rows only, either as once, few or many, or as a class for expanded clones.

v_call: TRBV7-3; d_call: TRBD1; cdr3_length: 13; j_call: TRBJ1-1; clone_size: once; cdr3_aa: CASSRQGTTEAFF; cdr3_nt: TGTGCCAGCAGCAGACAGGGTACGACTGAAGCTTTCTTT
v_call: TRBV7-3; d_call: TRBD2; cdr3_length: 16; j_call: TRBJ2-2; clone_size: .; cdr3_aa: CASSSSRGSGGGELFF; cdr3_nt: TGTGCCAGCAGCTCCAGCCGGGGGAGCGGGGGAGGGGAGCTGTTTTTT
v_call: TRBV10-3; d_call: .; cdr3_length: 11; j_call: TRBJ2-4; clone_size: few; cdr3_aa: CAISEADIQYF; cdr3_nt: TGTGCCATCAGTGAGGCGGACATTCAGTACTTC
v_call: TRBV7-9; d_call: .; cdr3_length: 17; j_call: TRBJ2-3; clone_size: .; cdr3_aa: CASSPTGDPESTDTQYF; cdr3_nt: TGTGCCAGCAGCCCCACGGGGGACCCCGAGTCCACAGATACGCAGTATTTT
v_call: TRBV5-1; d_call: .; cdr3_length: 12; j_call: TRBJ2-3; clone_size: once; cdr3_aa: CASSLFTDTQYF; cdr3_nt: TGCGCCAGCAGCTTATTCACAGATACGCAGTATTTT
v_call: TRBV5-1; d_call: .; cdr3_length: 11; j_call: TRBJ2-3; clone_size: once; cdr3_aa: CASRFGDTQYF; cdr3_nt: TGCGCCAGCAGATTTGGGGATACGCAGTATTTT
v_call: TRBV19; d_call: .; cdr3_length: 17; j_call: TRBJ2-5; clone_size: .; cdr3_aa: CASSMGRVRSWQETQYF; cdr3_nt: TGTGCCAGTAGTATGGGCAGGGTGAGGAGTTGGCAAGAGACCCAGTACTTC
v_call: TRBV18; d_call: .; cdr3_length: 15; j_call: TRBJ1-6; clone_size: .; cdr3_aa: CASSPKGGSGSPLHF; cdr3_nt: TGTGCCAGCTCACCAAAGGGGGGGTCGGGTTCACCCCTCCACTTT
v_call: TRBV5-1; d_call: TRBD2; cdr3_length: 24; j_call: TRBJ2-1; clone_size: .; cdr3_aa: CASSLVPRLPWGGSPFSSYNEQFF; cdr3_nt: TGCGCCAGCAGCTTGGTACCCCGGTTACCGTGGGGGGGGTCTCCCTTTAGCTCCTACAATGAGCAGTTCTTC
v_call: TRBV7-2; d_call: .; cdr3_length: 11; j_call: TRBJ1-2; clone_size: .; cdr3_aa: CASMRSFGYTF; cdr3_nt: TGTGCCAGCATGCGGTCGTTTGGCTACACCTTC
v_call: TRBV4-3; d_call: TRBD1; cdr3_length: 15; j_call: TRBJ1-2; clone_size: .; cdr3_aa: CASSQGTAANYGYTF; cdr3_nt: TGCGCCAGCAGCCAGGGGACAGCCGCTAACTATGGCTACACCTTC
v_call: TRBV6-5; d_call: TRBD1; cdr3_length: 14; j_call: TRBJ1-2; clone_size: .; cdr3_aa: CASTIHRGDYGYTF; cdr3_nt: TGTGCCAGCACCATTCACAGGGGTGACTATGGCTACACCTTC
v_call: TRBV30; d_call: .; cdr3_length: 12; j_call: TRBJ2-1; clone_size: .; cdr3_aa: CAWSVSGNEQFF; cdr3_nt: TGTGCCTGGAGTGTATCGGGAAATGAGCAGTTCTTC
v_call: TRBV30; d_call: TRBD1; cdr3_length: 15; j_call: TRBJ2-2; clone_size: .; cdr3_aa: CACTGGATNTGELFF; cdr3_nt: TGTGCCTGCACAGGGGGCGCGACCAACACCGGGGAGCTGTTTTTT
v_call: TRBV2; d_call: .; cdr3_length: 14; j_call: TRBJ1-1; clone_size: few; cdr3_aa: CASSIVRARPEAFF; cdr3_nt: TGTGCCAGCAGTATTGTGAGGGCACGGCCTGAAGCTTTCTTT
v_call: TRBV25-1; d_call: .; cdr3_length: 15; j_call: TRBJ1-2; clone_size: .; cdr3_aa: CASRRGSGADYGYTF; cdr3_nt: TGTGCCAGCAGGAGGGGGAGTGGGGCAGACTATGGCTACACCTTC
v_call: TRBV6-5; d_call: .; cdr3_length: 14; j_call: TRBJ1-5; clone_size: .; cdr3_aa: CASSSTASNQPQHF; cdr3_nt: TGTGCCAGCAGTTCGACTGCTAGCAATCAGCCCCAGCATTTT
v_call: TRBV6-5; d_call: .; cdr3_length: 13; j_call: TRBJ1-3; clone_size: .; cdr3_aa: CASSYAPGNTIYF; cdr3_nt: TGTGCCAGCAGTTACGCACCTGGAAACACCATATATTTT
v_call: TRBV6-6; d_call: .; cdr3_length: 15; j_call: TRBJ1-5; clone_size: .; cdr3_aa: CASSYYLTGRQPQHF; cdr3_nt: TGTGCCAGCAGTTATTATTTAACAGGGAGACAGCCCCAGCATTTT
v_call: TRBV27; d_call: TRBD1; cdr3_length: 15; j_call: TRBJ1-5; clone_size: .; cdr3_aa: CASSGPGGSNQPQHF; cdr3_nt: TGTGCCAGCAGTGGGCCAGGGGGTAGCAATCAGCCCCAGCATTTT
v_call: TRBV15; d_call: .; cdr3_length: 15; j_call: TRBJ1-2; clone_size: .; cdr3_aa: CATSISGTVSYGYTF; cdr3_nt: TGTGCCACCAGCATCTCCGGGACCGTATCCTATGGCTACACCTTC
v_call: TRBV7-2; d_call: TRBD1; cdr3_length: 13; j_call: TRBJ2-7; clone_size: .; cdr3_aa: CASSSGQIYEQYF; cdr3_nt: TGTGCCAGCAGCTCGGGACAGATCTACGAGCAGTACTTC
v_call: TRBV19; d_call: .; cdr3_length: 14; j_call: TRBJ1-1; clone_size: .; cdr3_aa: CASSFLDVNTEAFF; cdr3_nt: TGTGCCAGTAGTTTCCTGGACGTGAACACTGAAGCTTTCTTT
v_call: TRBV2; d_call: .; cdr3_length: 10; j_call: TRBJ1-2; clone_size: few; cdr3_aa: CASSTRDMAF; cdr3_nt: TGTGCCAGCAGCACCCGGGACATGGCCTTC
v_call: TRBV9; d_call: .; cdr3_length: 15; j_call: TRBJ1-3; clone_size: .; cdr3_aa: CASSVAGSSGNTIYF; cdr3_nt: TGTGCCAGCAGCGTAGCAGGGAGCTCTGGAAACACCATATATTTT
v_call: TRBV9; d_call: TRBD1; cdr3_length: 17; j_call: TRBJ1-1; clone_size: .; cdr3_aa: CASSHQGGFNAAAEAFF; cdr3_nt: TGTGCCAGCAGCCATCAGGGGGGTTTTAATGCGGCGGCTGAAGCTTTCTTT
v_call: TRBV5-1; d_call: .; cdr3_length: 15; j_call: TRBJ2-3; clone_size: .; cdr3_aa: CASSLQGGRADTQYF; cdr3_nt: TGCGCCAGCAGCTTACAGGGAGGTAGAGCAGATACGCAGTATTTT
v_call: TRBV2; d_call: .; cdr3_length: 15; j_call: TRBJ2-2; clone_size: once; cdr3_aa: CASRSGTTNTGELFF; cdr3_nt: TGTGCCAGCAGATCGGGGACAACGAACACCGGGGAGCTGTTTTTT
v_call: TRBV4-2; d_call: .; cdr3_length: 16; j_call: TRBJ1-2; clone_size: .; cdr3_aa: CASSQDFGEDLYGYTF; cdr3_nt: TGTGCCAGCAGCCAAGATTTCGGGGAGGACCTATATGGCTACACCTTC
v_call: TRBV7-8; d_call: .; cdr3_length: 14; j_call: TRBJ2-3; clone_size: .; cdr3_aa: CASSLVTGITTQYF; cdr3_nt: TGTGCCAGCAGCTTAGTAACCGGGATTACTACGCAGTATTTT
v_call: TRBV2; d_call: .; cdr3_length: 14; j_call: TRBJ2-5; clone_size: .; cdr3_aa: CASRGERRQETQYF; cdr3_nt: TGTGCCAGCAGGGGGGAACGCAGACAAGAGACCCAGTACTTC